The 27 T cell receptor beta chains below were found in one sample sequenced in a study of blood T cell repertoires in COVID-19 (dated by TCRdb to between 2020 and 2021). The protocol used for the library was the immunoSEQ multiplex PCR assay. This is the immuneACCESS table as TCRdb keeps it, with only in-frame sequences that have V and J called. A part of the clones is gone; compared with another copy, unresolved V genes explain less than half, and the rest is unexplained. The sample table contains approximately 400,000 clones; only one count was recorded for 88% of them. The leading ten clones occupy roughly 1.2% of the sample. Sequenced input: PBMCs or T cells enriched from blood (not recorded which). The receptors stem from a young woman who had recovered from COVID-19.

The chain recombines TRBV4-1 with TRBJ2-1, with D perhaps matching TRBD2 (6 bases). CDR1 and CDR2 (germline): MGHRA, YSYEKL. The CDR3 is made up of 13 amino acids. Trimming left V 7 bases short and J 7 bases short, with 14 bases between. The CDR3, as DNA: TGCGCCAGCACCCAGGTGGAGGGAAATGAGCAGTTCTTC. Residues: CASTQVEGNEQFF.

The V gene is TRBV19, the J gene TRBJ2-2; the match to TRBD1 covers 8 bases. This CDR3 region has 15 residues. Germline CDR1 and CDR2: LNHDA and SQIVND (reference sequence). Germline trimming cut 5 bases from V and 3 bases from J; bases unmatched to any gene: 5. CDR3 region: CASSVRGPYTGELFF. Here the CDR3 DNA reads TGTGCCAGTAGTGTCAGGGGGCCCTACACCGGGGAGCTGTTTTTT. Full variable domain (rest looked up from reference TRBV19 and TRBJ2-2): DGGITQSPKYLFRKEGQNVTLSCEQNLNHDAMYWYRQDPGQGLRLIYYSQIVNDFQKGDIAEGYSVSREKKESFPLTVTSAQKNPTAFYLCASSVRGPYTGELFFGEGSRLTVL.

On this clone itself: This sample includes further DNA sequences coding for the same CDR3. V usage is TRBV5-1 and J usage is TRBJ2-3; 9 bases match TRBD2. V shed 0 bases and J 4 bases; nucleotides not matched to a gene: 0. From germline, CDR1 is SGHRS and CDR2 YFSETQ. This CDR3 comprises 14 residues. CDR3 residues: CASSLGGGADTQYF. The CDR3 nucleotides read TGCGCCAGCAGCTTGGGCGGGGGGGCAGATACGCAGTATTTT.

V is TRBV10-3 and J is TRBJ1-5, with 7 bases matching TRBD1. From germline, CDR1 is ENHRY and CDR2 SYGVKD. V trimming: 7 bases; J trimming: 7 bases; junction bases outside the gene matches: 10. The CDR3 length is 14 residues. Here the CDR3 DNA reads TGTGCCATCAAAGGAACAGGGGACGACCAGCCCCAGCATTTT. It specifies CAIKGTGDDQPQHF.

The chain combines TRBV27 with TRBJ2-1; tentatively, D is TRBD2 (7 bases). V was shortened by 5 bases and J by 4 bases, with 12 bases between the two germline ends. Germline CDR1 and CDR2: MNHEY and SMNVEV (reference sequence). There are 14 residues in the CDR3. The CDR3 region is CASSPRGPYNEQFF. DNA for the CDR3: TGTGCCAGCAGTCCGCGGGGGCCTTACAATGAGCAGTTCTTC.

The J gene is TRBJ2-5, the V gene TRBV5-6, with 7 bases aligning to TRBD1. J gave up 1 base and V 4 bases, and 7 bases lay outside the gene matches. CDR1 and CDR2 (germline): SGHDT, YYEEEE. The CDR3 totals 15 residues. CDR3 nucleotides: TGTGCCAGCAGCCTTATACGGGACAGCCAAGAGACCCAGTACTTC. Amino acids: CASSLIRDSQETQYF.

The J gene is TRBJ1-1, the V gene TRBV2; 8 bases are shared with TRBD1. Trimming cost V 8 bases and J 3 bases; bases outside gene matches: 11. CDR3 size: 15 residues. The germline V gene encodes CDR1 SNHLY and CDR2 FYNNEI. DNA of the CDR3: TGTGCCAGCGGGGGACAGGCAGGATGGGACACTGAAGCTTTCTTT. Protein sequence: CASGGQAGWDTEAFF.

V is TRBV29-1 and J is TRBJ1-1; no clear D gene. In germline, CDR1 is SQVTM, CDR2 ANQGSEA. This CDR3 is built from 14 residues. V was shortened by 4 bases and J by 0 bases, with 12 bases between the two germline ends. CDR3 in amino acids: CSVGAPRVNTEAFF. For the CDR3, the DNA is TGCAGCGTTGGGGCACCGCGTGTGAACACTGAAGCTTTCTTT.

The genes are TRBV28 and TRBJ2-7; a possible D gene is TRBD2 (6 bases). The CDR3 is 14 amino acids. The germline V gene has CDR1 MDHEN and CDR2 SYDVKM. The V end lost 1 base, the J end lost 3 bases, and 10 bases lay between the germline ends. The CDR3 DNA reads as TGTGCCAGCAGTTTATCTGGGGACTTCTACGAGCAGTACTTC. It specifies CASSLSGDFYEQYF.

Here the CDR3 DNA reads TGTGCCAGTAGTATCTTCGGGACTAGCGGGGGGACCTACAATGAGCAGTTCTTC. Translating it yields CASSIFGTSGGTYNEQFF. This chain links TRBV19 with TRBJ2-1; 15 bases are shared with TRBD2. Germline values: CDR1 LNHDA, CDR2 SQIVND (reference sequence). Losses at the gene ends were 3 bases for V and 2 bases for J; bases not matched to a gene: 5. The CDR3 contains 18 residues.

The CDR3 is CASSDRGGYGYTF. The CDR3, as DNA: TGTGCCAGCAGTGACAGGGGTGGGTATGGCTACACCTTC. V and J are TRBV6-1 and TRBJ1-2, with D perhaps matching TRBD1 (6 bases). V lost 3 bases to trimming and J lost 5 bases, with 10 bases between them. Germline CDR1 MNHNS, CDR2 SASEGT. This CDR3 region has 13 residues.

The chain links TRBV28 to TRBJ1-2, with D maybe TRBD1 (6 bases). This CDR3 is 13 amino acids long. Germline CDR1 is MDHEN and CDR2 is SYDVKM. V was cut by 5 bases and J by 6 bases, with 13 bases left in between. The CDR3 sequence: CASSEDRRNGYTF. CDR3 bases: TGTGCCAGCAGTGAAGACAGGAGGAATGGCTACACCTTC.

This clone was detected a few times. This chain joins TRBV7-6 and TRBJ1-2; D perhaps matches TRBD1 (5 bases). This CDR3 spans 15 amino acids. From germline, CDR1 is SGHVS and CDR2 FNYEAQ. The V end was cut by 1 base, the J end by 4 bases, with 13 bases between. The CDR3 sequence: CASSLEAGLTYGYTF. DNA for the CDR3: TGTGCCAGCAGCTTAGAGGCGGGACTCACCTATGGCTACACCTTC.

The chain employs TRBV25-1 and TRBJ1-1, with D unresolved. V was cut by 3 bases and J by 5 bases, with 16 bases left in between. Germline V gives CDR1 MGHDK, CDR2 SYGVNS. The CDR3 totals 15 residues. The CDR3: CASSDSDEAVTEAFF. The CDR3 nucleotides are TGTGCCAGCAGTGACTCCGACGAGGCTGTAACTGAAGCTTTCTTT. The full variable domain, its missing parts supplied by reference TRBV25-1 and TRBJ1-1, is EADIYQTPRYLVIGTGKKITLECSQTMGHDKMYWYQQDPGMELHLIHYSYGVNSTEKGDLSSESTVSRIRTEHFPLTLESARPSHTSQYLCASSDSDEAVTEAFFGQGTRLTVV.

The rearrangement joins TRBV6-2 or TRBV6-3 to TRBJ2-7, with a weak D call TRBD2 (5 bases). This CDR3 comprises 16 residues. Germline-derived CDR1 and CDR2 are MNHEY and SVGEGT. V shed 0 bases and J shed 6 bases, with 18 bases lying between them. The CDR3 sequence: CASSYSSNRGSFEQYF. The CDR3 nucleotides are TGTGCCAGCAGTTACTCGAGTAATCGGGGTTCATTCGAGCAGTACTTC.

V and J are TRBV6-5 and TRBJ1-6; D remains unclear. Germline values: CDR1 MNHEY, CDR2 SVGAGI. The V end was cut by 3 bases, the J end by 9 bases, with 15 bases between. The CDR3 loop spans 15 amino acids. The CDR3 reads CASSYGSGDGSPLHF. CDR3 in DNA: TGTGCCAGCAGTTATGGGTCCGGAGACGGTTCACCCCTCCACTTT.

The rearrangement joins TRBV27 to TRBJ1-3, with D unresolved. This CDR3 has 13 residues. CDR1 MNHEY and CDR2 SMNVEV come from the germline V gene (reference sequence). Trimming shortened V by 2 bases and J by 8 bases, and 10 bases separated the two germline ends. CDR3 coding DNA: TGTGCCAGCAGTTTACACGGTAGCGACACCATATATTTT. Translated, it gives CASSLHGSDTIYF.

The chain employs TRBV7-2 and TRBJ1-2; 9 bases agree with TRBD1. The ends lost 1 base at V and 4 bases at J; junction bases unmatched: 7. From germline, CDR1 is SGHTA and CDR2 FQGNSA. This CDR3 has 16 amino acids. CDR3 loop: CASSLGGGTGSYGYTF. The CDR3 region has the DNA TGTGCCAGCAGCTTAGGAGGGGGGACAGGGTCCTATGGCTACACCTTC.

The V gene is TRBV15, the J gene TRBJ1-5, with TRBD1 as a possible D gene (5 bases). The CDR3 runs 14 residues. Germline CDR1 reads LNHNV; CDR2 reads YYDKDF (reference sequence). The V and J ends lost 5 bases and 0 bases respectively, with 8 bases between them. CDR3 nucleotide sequence: TGTGCCACCAGCGTAACAGGTAGCAATCAGCCCCAGCATTTT. Its protein product is CATSVTGSNQPQHF.

The gene calls are TRBV2 and TRBJ2-1; TRBD2 is a possible D gene (5 bases). This CDR3 comprises 13 residues. The V and J ends lost 1 base and 8 bases respectively, with 9 bases between them. The germline gives CDR1 SNHLY, CDR2 FYNNEI. The CDR3 loop reads CASSEGERHEQFF. The DNA for the CDR3 is TGTGCCAGCAGTGAAGGGGAGAGGCATGAGCAGTTCTTC.

The chain has TRBV19 and TRBJ2-2; 10 nucleotides match TRBD1. V lost 4 bases to trimming and J lost 3 bases; unmatched junction nucleotides: 5. CDR1 and CDR2 (germline): LNHDA, SQIVND (reference sequence). There are 16 residues in the CDR3. CDR3 region: CASSRETGGHTGELFF. Here the CDR3 DNA reads TGTGCCAGTAGTAGGGAGACAGGGGGCCACACCGGGGAGCTGTTTTTT.

The rearrangement joins TRBV29-1 to TRBJ1-3; TRBD1 matches 9 bases. Germline-derived CDR1 and CDR2 are SQVTM and ANQGSEA. V lost 6 bases, J lost 1 base, and 7 bases stayed unmatched. CDR3 length: 15 residues. Here the CDR3 reads CSVDSGTGSGNTIYF. The DNA of the CDR3 is TGCAGCGTCGATTCCGGGACAGGGTCTGGAAACACCATATATTTT.

In DNA form, the CDR3 reads TGTGCCAGCAGCAATGCACCCAGCTATGGCTACACCTTC. It yields the protein CASSNAPSYGYTF. The gene calls are TRBV6-5 and TRBJ1-2, with D unresolved. The CDR3 consists of 13 residues. The germline V gene encodes CDR1 MNHEY and CDR2 SVGAGI. Between the trimmed V and J ends, which lost 6 bases and 4 bases, there was a span of 12 bases.

This sequence joins TRBV6-5 and TRBJ2-7, with a tentative D call TRBD2 (6 bases). V was clipped by 7 bases and J by 1 base, with 14 bases between them. CDR3 size: 14 residues. Germline V CDR1 and CDR2: MNHEY, SVGAGI. The CDR3 is CASTSPGGSYEQYF. The CDR3, as DNA: TGTGCCAGCACCTCACCCGGAGGGTCCTACGAGCAGTACTTC.

The chain couples TRBV6-1 to TRBJ2-7, with D possibly TRBD1 on 6 matching bases. This CDR3 comprises 15 residues. V was clipped by 2 bases and J by 2 bases, with 13 bases between them. Germline V gives CDR1 MNHNS, CDR2 SASEGT. The CDR3 sequence: CASSEPGHLTYEQYF. CDR3 DNA: TGTGCCAGCAGTGAACCGGGACACTTAACCTACGAGCAGTACTTC.

Here the CDR3 reads CASSGASYNSPLHF. The CDR3 DNA is TGTGCCAGCAGCGGCGCATCCTATAATTCACCCCTCCACTTT. J is TRBJ1-6 and V is TRBV9; D unresolved. V was shortened by 3 bases and J by 1 base, with 5 bases between the two germline ends. CDR3 length equals 14 residues. Germline-derived CDR1 and CDR2 are SGDLS and YYNGEE.

This chain uses TRBV5-1 with TRBJ2-1; the match to TRBD1 covers 9 bases. CDR3 length: 16 amino acids. CDR1 SGHRS and CDR2 YFSETQ come from the germline V gene. Trimming cost V 0 bases and J 6 bases; bases outside gene matches: 7. The CDR3 coding sequence is TGCGCCAGCAGCTTGGAGCCGGGACAGGGTCCCAATGAGCAGTTCTTC. This translates into CASSLEPGQGPNEQFF.